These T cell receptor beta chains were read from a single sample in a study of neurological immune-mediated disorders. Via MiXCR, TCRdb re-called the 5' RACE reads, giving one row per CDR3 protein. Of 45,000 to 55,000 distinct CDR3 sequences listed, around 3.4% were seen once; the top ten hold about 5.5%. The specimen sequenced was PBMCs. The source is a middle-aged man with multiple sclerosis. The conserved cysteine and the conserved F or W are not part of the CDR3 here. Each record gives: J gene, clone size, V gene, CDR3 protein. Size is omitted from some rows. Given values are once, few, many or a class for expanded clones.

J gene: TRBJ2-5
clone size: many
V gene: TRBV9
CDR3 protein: ASSVASGGETQY

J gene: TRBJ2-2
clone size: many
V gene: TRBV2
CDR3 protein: ASSDRGTSVAGELF

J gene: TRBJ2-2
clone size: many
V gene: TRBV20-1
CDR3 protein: SASGDNTGELF

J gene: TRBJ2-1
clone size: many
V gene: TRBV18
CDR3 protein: ASSLTGLNEQF

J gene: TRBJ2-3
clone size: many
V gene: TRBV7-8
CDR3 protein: ASSPFRLGLAVKFTSTDTQY

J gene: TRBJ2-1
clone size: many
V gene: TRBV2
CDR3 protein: ASEFAREQF

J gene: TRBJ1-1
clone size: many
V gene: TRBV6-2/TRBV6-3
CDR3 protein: ASSIRDTEAF

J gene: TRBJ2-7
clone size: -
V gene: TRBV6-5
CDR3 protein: ASSPDRGIYEQY

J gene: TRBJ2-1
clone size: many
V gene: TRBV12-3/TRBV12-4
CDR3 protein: ASSLTPNNEQF

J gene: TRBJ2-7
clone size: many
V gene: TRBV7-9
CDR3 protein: ASSLDEAEQY

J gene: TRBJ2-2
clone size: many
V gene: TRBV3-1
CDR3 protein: ASSQVLGTLNTGELF

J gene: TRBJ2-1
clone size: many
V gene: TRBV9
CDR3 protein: ASSVAHSSGGPYNEQF

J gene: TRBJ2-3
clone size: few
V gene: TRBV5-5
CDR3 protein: ASSNDRGTTDTQY

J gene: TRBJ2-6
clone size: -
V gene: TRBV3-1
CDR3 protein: ASSQGGPASGANVLT

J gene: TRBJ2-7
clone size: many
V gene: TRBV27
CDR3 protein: ASSPPGWGSSYEQY